These 5 T cell receptor beta chains originate from one sample sequenced in a study of OX40 agonist ivuxolimab in advanced cancers. The library came from the immunoSEQ multiplex PCR assay. Entries here come from immuneACCESS through TCRdb and include only in-frame sequences with V and J called. Some clones fail to appear in such tables; in the studies checked, an unresolved V gene covers under half of the shortfall, and the cause of the remainder is unknown. The sample table records tens of thousands of clones; 75% to 85% of these occur just once. Approximately 10% of the sample rests with the top ten. The sample consisted of CD4+ or CD8+ T cells sorted from blood, taken in a trial of the OX40 agonist ivuxolimab. These receptors came from an adult with an advanced solid tumor such as melanoma, head and neck, liver or kidney cancer.

CDR3 amino acids: CASSEVRATNEKLFF. The CDR3 nucleotides are TGTGCCAGCAGTGAAGTGAGAGCAACTAATGAAAAACTGTTTTTT. This chain connects TRBV2 to TRBJ1-4; D unclear. The CDR3 has 15 amino acids. CDR1 is SNHLY and CDR2 is FYNNEI in the germline V gene. With 1 base removed from V and 0 bases from J, the gap between germline ends came to 6 bases.

V usage is TRBV13 and J usage is TRBJ2-7; 7 bases line up with TRBD1. The CDR3 has 16 residues. The V gene's germline CDR1 is PRHDT and CDR2 FYEKMQ (reference sequence). Germline trimming cut 5 bases from V and 5 bases from J; bases unmatched to any gene: 15. The CDR3 reads CASSTHRGRGGDEQYF. Written as DNA, the CDR3 is TGTGCCAGCAGCACCCACAGGGGCCGTGGAGGCGACGAGCAGTACTTC.

This clone has only a few counts. V gene TRBV19 combines with J gene TRBJ2-7; no reliable D call. The V end was cut by 4 bases, the J end by 3 bases, with 7 bases between. The length of the CDR3 is 12 residues. Germline V lookup: CDR1 LNHDA, CDR2 SQIVND (reference sequence). Here the CDR3 reads CASSKKNYEQYF. CDR3 sequence (DNA): TGTGCCAGTAGTAAAAAAAACTACGAGCAGTACTTC.

Comments on this clone: This clone may be a read error of a much larger clone one base away. Other DNA sequences in this sample translate to the same CDR3. V usage is TRBV6-1 and J usage is TRBJ1-5; D is perhaps TRBD1 (5 bases). The CDR3 consists of 14 residues. CDR1 MNHNS and CDR2 SASEGT come from the germline V gene. The V end lost 3 bases, the J end lost 16 bases, and 22 bases lay between the germline ends. The CDR3: CASSEGSTGRTIHF. The CDR3 DNA follows: TGTGCCAGCAGTGAGGGCTCAACGGGACGGACCATCCATTTT.

CDR3 sequence (DNA): TGTGCCAGCAGTTTATATCTAGGATGGACTAGCGGTCGGACGCAAGAGACCCAGTACTTC. This encodes CASSLYLGWTSGRTQETQYF. The chain combines TRBV28 with TRBJ2-5, with 10 positions matching TRBD2. The CDR3 has 20 amino acids. Per the germline V gene, CDR1 is MDHEN and CDR2 is SYDVKM. The V segment lost 1 base and the J segment 2 bases; nucleotides outside the gene matches: 16.